This is a list of T cell receptor beta chains from one sample in a study of identifying expanded T cells in peripheral blood. The table came from immunoSEQ multiplex PCR; TCRdb's copy has only in-frame clones and leaves some out. This sample has under 150,000 clones, with 65% to 90% found just once. The specimen sequenced was blood. The receptors stem from a person aged 18 to 75 in good health. CDR3s leave out the opening cysteine and the closing phenylalanine or tryptophan. The order of the fields is J gene, D gene, V gene, CDR3 protein. The D gene is left open where the match is weak.

TRBJ2-3	TRBD2	TRBV4-2	ASSTLAPRGADTQY
TRBJ1-2	TRBD1	TRBV18	ASSPPNRGAVGYT
TRBJ1-1	-	TRBV7-3	ASSLTSWGTEAF
TRBJ2-7	TRBD1	TRBV6-5	ASSTGQGSYEQY
TRBJ1-1	-	TRBV5-6	ASSLGTNTEAF
TRBJ1-2	TRBD1	TRBV18	ASSRGQSNYGYT
TRBJ2-7	TRBD2	TRBV7-9	ASSLSGTSTYYEQY
TRBJ2-7	TRBD1	TRBV28	ASSPPGQGAGEQY
TRBJ1-2	-	TRBV28	ASTGHTLRGGYT
TRBJ2-4	TRBD1	TRBV5-6	ASSLWGQGARSDIQY
TRBJ2-7	TRBD1	TRBV10-1	ASRSAGGYEQY
TRBJ2-7	TRBD1	TRBV14	ASSPRQGPYEQY
TRBJ1-4	-	TRBV7-9	ASSFRAGPDEKLF
TRBJ1-3	-	TRBV11-2	ASSSYRASGNTIY
TRBJ1-1	-	TRBV7-9	ASSLQGSNTEAF
TRBJ1-2	TRBD1	TRBV7-2	ASSRTTGQNVYGYT
TRBJ2-3	TRBD1	TRBV2	ASMGQWSTDTQY
TRBJ2-7	-	TRBV10-2	ASSVRDGPYEQY
TRBJ2-7	-	TRBV27	ASSLSEQSEQY
TRBJ2-6	-	TRBV4-2	ASSLERGKTGLAGANVLT
TRBJ2-5	-	TRBV19	ASSISPTRQETQY
TRBJ1-6	-	TRBV19	ASTTPGVSYNSPLH
TRBJ2-3	TRBD1	TRBV15	ATSRGGPVDTQY
TRBJ2-7	-	TRBV6-1	ASRESYNSYEQY
TRBJ2-2	-	TRBV28	ASMGGGANTGELF
TRBJ1-2	TRBD1	TRBV19	ASSILRGEARGYGYT
TRBJ2-1	TRBD1	TRBV6-5	ASSYGQGSYNEQF
TRBJ1-1	-	TRBV6-1	ASKLGTSNTEAF
TRBJ2-7	TRBD1	TRBV5-1	ASSLGVGGLYEQY
TRBJ2-3	-	TRBV28	ASSFDPRGQY
TRBJ1-4	TRBD1	TRBV28	ASRGQSNEKLF
TRBJ2-5	TRBD1	TRBV7-8	ASSSSPGQVQETQY
TRBJ2-1	-	TRBV29-1	SAPEGDEQF
TRBJ2-4	-	TRBV4-1	ASSQDGLGRGNIQY
TRBJ2-4	-	TRBV7-2	ASTQGQTLAKNIQY
TRBJ2-7	TRBD2	TRBV28	ASSPGLAEYEQY
TRBJ2-5	-	TRBV11-3	ASSLRLQETQY
TRBJ2-2	TRBD2	TRBV4-3	ASSQAPAGGTNTGELF
TRBJ1-2	TRBD1	TRBV11-2	ASSSFRDRNHYGYT
TRBJ1-3	TRBD1	TRBV5-1	ASSEQGARGNTIY
TRBJ2-7	-	TRBV6-1	ASPYEQY
TRBJ1-3	-	TRBV15	ATSRGQAGNTIY
TRBJ1-4	TRBD1	TRBV10-3	AISTPGQGNEKLF
TRBJ1-4	-	TRBV30	AWERAIAEKLF
TRBJ1-5	-	TRBV2	ASSVGGEPYQPQH
TRBJ2-1	TRBD2	TRBV6-1	ASGTSGRSEQF
TRBJ2-3	TRBD2	TRBV9	ASSVESGGASDTQY
TRBJ1-1	-	TRBV21-1	ASSKVLAGIDTEAF
TRBJ1-1	TRBD1	TRBV15	ATSRGQGPWNSDTEAF
TRBJ2-7	-	TRBV7-9	ASSLDGDMGEQY
TRBJ1-1	-	TRBV7-3	ASSLNGNTEAF
TRBJ1-3	-	TRBV7-7	ASSPGPPGSGNTIY